This T cell receptor beta chain was profiled in a study of glioma-infiltrating T cells. TCR alpha and beta CDR3 regions were amplified from RNA using iRepertoire nested multiplex PCR. Input was about 85-450 ng of tissue mRNA or PBMC total RNA. One entry per CDR3 protein results from TCRdb running MiXCR on the multiplex PCR reads. The sample holds around 130,000 distinct CDR3 sequences; 24% are singletons and the top ten take 27%. Deletions cut 6 bases from V and 5 bases from J, with 16 bases between. Germline CDR1 and CDR2: DFQATT and SNEGSKA (reference sequence). The CDR3 spans 13 residues. The study's findings and limits: Tissue-blood divergence was below expectation in non-neoplastic patients, above in gliomas. Only very few CDR3 sequences appeared in both tissue and blood.

About this clonotype: Its antigen is unidentified.

Sequenced: glioma tissue, nonneoplastic brain tissue, or PBMCs (not recorded which). The sequence was collected from a human donor with low-grade glioma or glioblastoma, undergoing nonglioma brain surgery, or in good health (not recorded which). The chain carries TRBV20-1 and TRBJ1-2, with a weak D call TRBD1 (6 bases). Written as DNA, the CDR3 is TGCAGTGCACCGAGCCCAGGGGAATATGGCTACACCTTC. Its translation: CSAPSPGEYGYTF.